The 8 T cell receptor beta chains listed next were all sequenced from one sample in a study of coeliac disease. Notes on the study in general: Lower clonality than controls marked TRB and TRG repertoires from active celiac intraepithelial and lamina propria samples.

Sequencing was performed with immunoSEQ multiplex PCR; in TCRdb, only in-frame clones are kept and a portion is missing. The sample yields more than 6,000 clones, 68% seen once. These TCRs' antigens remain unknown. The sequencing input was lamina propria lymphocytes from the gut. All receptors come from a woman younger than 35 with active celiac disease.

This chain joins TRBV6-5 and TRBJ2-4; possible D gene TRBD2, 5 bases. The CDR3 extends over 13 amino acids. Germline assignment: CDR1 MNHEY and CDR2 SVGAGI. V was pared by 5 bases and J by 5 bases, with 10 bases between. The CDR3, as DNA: TGTGCCAGCAGTCCGGGATTTCAAAACATTCAGTACTTC. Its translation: CASSPGFQNIQYF.

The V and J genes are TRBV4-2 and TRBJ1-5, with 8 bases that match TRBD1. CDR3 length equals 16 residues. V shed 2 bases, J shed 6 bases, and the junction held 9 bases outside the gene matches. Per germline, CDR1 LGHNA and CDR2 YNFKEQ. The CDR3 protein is CASSQIGQGGGQPQHF. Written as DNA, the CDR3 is TGTGCCAGCAGCCAAATAGGACAGGGAGGGGGTCAGCCCCAGCATTTT.

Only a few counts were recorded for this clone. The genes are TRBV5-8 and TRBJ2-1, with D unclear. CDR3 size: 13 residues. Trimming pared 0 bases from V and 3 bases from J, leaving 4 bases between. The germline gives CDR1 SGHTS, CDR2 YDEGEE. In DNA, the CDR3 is TGTGCCAGCAGCTTGGACAACTACAATGAGCAGTTCTTC. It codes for CASSLDNYNEQFF.

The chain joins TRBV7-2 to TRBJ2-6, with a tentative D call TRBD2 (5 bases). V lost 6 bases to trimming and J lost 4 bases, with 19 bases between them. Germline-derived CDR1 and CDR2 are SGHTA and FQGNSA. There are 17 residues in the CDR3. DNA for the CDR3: TGTGCCAGCAGTTTACTGCCCCGGGGAGCGGGGGCCAACGTCCTGACTTTC. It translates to CASSLLPRGAGANVLTF. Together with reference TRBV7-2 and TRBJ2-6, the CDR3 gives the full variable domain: GAGVSQSPSNKVTEKGKDVELRCDPISGHTALYWYRQSLGQGLEFLIYFQGNSAPDKSGLPSDRFSAERTGGSVSTLTIQRTQQEDSAVYLCASSLLPRGAGANVLTFGAGSRLTVL.

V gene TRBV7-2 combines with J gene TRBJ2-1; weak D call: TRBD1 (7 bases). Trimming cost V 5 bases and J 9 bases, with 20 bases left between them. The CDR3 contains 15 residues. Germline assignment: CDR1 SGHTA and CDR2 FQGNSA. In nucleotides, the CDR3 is TGTGCCAGCAGCCCCCTAGCGAACCAGGGGGGTGAGCAGTTCTTC. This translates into CASSPLANQGGEQFF.

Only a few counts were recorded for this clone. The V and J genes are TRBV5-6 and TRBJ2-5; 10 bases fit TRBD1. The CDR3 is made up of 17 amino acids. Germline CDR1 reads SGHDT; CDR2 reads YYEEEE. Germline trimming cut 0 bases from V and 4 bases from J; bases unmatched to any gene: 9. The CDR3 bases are TGTGCCAGCAGCTTGGGAATGACAGGGGGCGAAGGAGAGACCCAGTACTTC. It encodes CASSLGMTGGEGETQYF.

In DNA form, the CDR3 reads TGTGCCAGCAGCCCCTACAGGGGGGAGGCCCAAGAGACCCAGTACTTC. Translation gives CASSPYRGEAQETQYF. The chain has TRBV7-8 and TRBJ2-5, with 8 nucleotides matching TRBD1. The CDR3 loop spans 16 amino acids. Germline CDR1 reads SGHVS; CDR2 reads FQNEAQ. Trimming removed 5 bases from V and 1 base from J; junction bases left unmatched: 9.

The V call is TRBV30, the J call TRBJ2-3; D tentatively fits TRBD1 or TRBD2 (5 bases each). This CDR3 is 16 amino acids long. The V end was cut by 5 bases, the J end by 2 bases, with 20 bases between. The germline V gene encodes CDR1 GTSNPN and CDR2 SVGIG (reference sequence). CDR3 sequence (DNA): TGTGCCTGGGGTGGAGGCTCCAAGGGGAACACAGATACGCAGTATTTT. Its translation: CAWGGGSKGNTDTQYF. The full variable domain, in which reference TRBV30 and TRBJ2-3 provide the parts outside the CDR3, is SQTIHQWPATLVQPVGSPLSLECTVEGTSNPNLYWYRQAAGRGLQLLFYSVGIGQISSEVPQNLSASRPQDRQFILSSKKLLLSDSGFYLCAWGGGSKGNTDTQYFGPGTRLTVL.